This T cell receptor (beta chain) was observed in a study of CD8+ T cells in alopecia areata. Study-level results: Lesional tissue from the scalp (especially in alopecia totalis/universalis) showed higher clonality than normal scalp.

The V and J ends lost 6 bases and 4 bases respectively, with 12 bases between them. Per germline, CDR1 MNHEY and CDR2 SVGAGI. The CDR3 totals 13 residues. On this clone itself: Its antigen is not identified.

Extracted from the samples, RNA was reverse transcribed into cDNA to serve as the sequencing template. Generated by immunoSEQ multiplex PCR, the TCRdb table keeps only in-frame clones and is missing some. The sample lists about 150,000 clones; over 70% were seen once. This receptor was obtained from a human donor with alopecia areata. This specimen consisted of CD8+ T cells sorted from blood, obtained at week 0. The rearrangement links TRBV6-5 to TRBJ1-1; perhaps TRBD1 as D (5 bases). CDR3 sequence reads: CASSSGWSTEAFF. CDR3 in DNA: TGTGCCAGCAGCTCAGGGTGGTCCACTGAAGCTTTCTTT.